The entry that follows covers one T cell receptor beta chain sequence. This clonotype was seen only a few times. Its specific antigen is unknown. No qualities accompany the bases; no much larger clone lies one base away. The sample's treatment or condition label is to be understood as: allogeneic hematopoietic cell transplantation with graft depleted of TCRalphabeta T cells and CD19 B cells. The transplant recipients were children given TCRalphabeta/CD19-depleted allogeneic hematopoietic cell grafts. This sample is part of a study of T-cell reconstitution after alpha-beta-depleted transplantation in children (dated by TCRdb to 2016 to 2017). With respect to the entire study: T-cell immune reconstitution after TCRalphabeta/CD19-depleted allogeneic hematopoietic cell transplantation in children was quantitatively tracked in the study by means of TCR repertoire profiling.

From V the trimming removes 5 bases and from J it removes 3 bases, while the gene matches leave 7 bases of the junction unaccounted for. The germline V gene specifies MGHDK as CDR1 and SYGVNS as CDR2. The cysteine opens and the phenylalanine closes a CDR3 of 14 amino acids. The retained sequence is limited to the CDR3, 42 bases, with the frame set at the first base. General conclusions and limits of the study: The apparently early alphabetaT-cell count recovery about two months after transplant was reportedly dependent on only several hundred rapidly expanded clones derived from non-depleted graft cells. The high TCRbeta diversity at day 60 in some patients was ascribed to recipient T cells and intrathymic progenitors that had survived conditioning. The frequencies of hyperexpanded clones fell over the following months, and after one year, T-cell counts and TCRbeta diversity were mostly attributed to newly produced T cells.

The library was made by PCR. Sequenced on an Illumina HiSeq 2500. TCR library preparation used molecular barcoding, with unique molecular identifiers applied to normalize quantification of the TCRbeta repertoire. TCRdb itself trimmed the public reads at Q25 with fastp, ran MiXCR and retained productive beta chains. For every CDR3 protein sequence, its rows merge into one entry that carries the most common genes and DNA. The sample has some 260,000 distinct CDR3 sequences on record, 20% to 30% of them singletons. 4% to 5.5% of the sample belongs to the ten largest clones. The input for sequencing was PBMCs, mostly from graft donor cells, taken 360 days after TCRalphabeta/CD19-depleted stem cell transplant. The rearrangement combines TRBV25-1 with TRBJ2-7, with 7 junctional bases fitting TRBD2. This TCR was sampled from a female patient aged 2-10 years who had a stem cell transplant for congenital amegakaryocytic thrombocytopenia, so the T cells may come from the graft donor. CDR3 loop: CASSSEAGSYEQYF. In nucleotides, the sequence is TGTGCCAGCAGTTCAGAAGCGGGGAGCTACGAGCAGTACTTC.